Listed here are 29 T cell receptor beta chains from one sample, sequenced in a study of T cells after posttransplantation cyclophosphamide. Some clones are missing from TCRdb's copy, which holds only in-frame ones; the method was immunoSEQ multiplex PCR. The sample gives about 12,000 clones, none seen only once, and the top ten clones hold approximately 6.8%. Sequencing input: PBMCs. The receptor set was obtained from a woman in her thirties or forties in good health, CMV-negative, and a related stem cell transplant donor.

This clone showed up many times. The chain employs TRBV6-1 and TRBJ1-2; possible D gene TRBD1, 6 bases. The length of the CDR3 is 12 residues. V was pared by 8 bases and J by 5 bases, with 12 bases between. Germline V lookup: CDR1 MNHNS, CDR2 SASEGT. Written as DNA, the CDR3 is TGTGCCAGCTCCCTCGACAGGTATGGCTACACCTTC. Its protein is CASSLDRYGYTF.

In its sample, this clone was seen many times. The gene calls are TRBV10-3 and TRBJ2-7; TRBD2 matches at 10 bases. V shed 7 bases and J 0 bases; nucleotides not matched to a gene: 9. CDR3 length: 16 amino acids. The germline CDR1 and CDR2 sequences are ENHRY and SYGVKD. For the CDR3, the DNA is TGTGCCATCAAGGGGGGCACTAGCGGGGTCTCCTACGAGCAGTACTTC. The encoded protein is CAIKGGTSGVSYEQYF.

This clone was observed many times. The chain recombines TRBV7-9 with TRBJ1-2; 8 nucleotides agree with TRBD1. Germline V gene data show CDR1 as SEHNR and CDR2 as FQNEAQ (reference sequence). This CDR3 region has 16 residues. V dropped 4 bases and J dropped 6; count of bases not matched to a gene: 13. CDR3 protein: CASSSEGQGGLDGYTF. The CDR3 bases are TGTGCCAGCAGCTCAGAAGGACAGGGTGGTTTGGATGGCTACACCTTC.

This clone was seen ten or more times. CDR3 residues: CAWSSGSGAYNEQFF. In nucleotides, the CDR3 is TGTGCCTGGAGTTCAGGTAGCGGGGCGTACAATGAGCAGTTCTTC. The chain carries TRBV30 and TRBJ2-1; 8 bases are shared with TRBD2. The CDR3 covers 15 residues. Germline CDR1 GTSNPN, CDR2 SVGIG (reference sequence). The junction had 7 bases not matched to a gene; V was cut back by 2 bases and J by 4 bases.

This clone has ten or more counts. This chain links TRBV18 with TRBJ1-1, with D perhaps TRBD1 (6 bases). The V end lost 3 bases, the J end lost 4 bases, and 12 bases lay between the germline ends. CDR3 length: 14 amino acids. Germline CDR1 KGHSH, CDR2 LQKENI. CDR3 in amino acids: CASSPGGARTEAFF. The CDR3 DNA follows: TGTGCCAGCTCACCGGGGGGGGCGCGCACTGAAGCTTTCTTT.

This clone was observed many times. The V call is TRBV7-3, the J call TRBJ1-1, with D perhaps matching TRBD1 (5 bases). The germline V gene has CDR1 SGHTA and CDR2 FQGTGA. The CDR3 consists of 13 residues. V lost 2 bases, J lost 3 bases, and 7 bases lay in between. The CDR3 sequence is CASSLQGDTEAFF. The CDR3 bases are TGTGCCAGCAGCTTACAGGGAGACACTGAAGCTTTCTTT.

This clone came up many times. The chain has TRBV19 and TRBJ1-5, with 7 bases identical to TRBD1. The CDR3 is 13 amino acids. After removal of 6 bases from V and 8 bases from J, the junction contained 7 bases not matched to a gene. Per the germline V gene, CDR1 is LNHDA and CDR2 is SQIVND (reference sequence). CDR3 bases: TGTGCCAGTAGGCGCGACAGGGCCGAGCCCCAGCATTTT. It encodes CASRRDRAEPQHF.

This clone was seen at least ten times. This sequence joins TRBV19 and TRBJ1-2, with TRBD1 identical over 8 bases. Germline CDR1 reads LNHDA; CDR2 reads SQIVND (reference sequence). V dropped 5 bases and J dropped 5; count of bases not matched to a gene: 13. The CDR3 is 16 amino acids. Written as DNA, the CDR3 is TGTGCCAGTAGTTTATCAGGGGGCGCGAGGTTTTATGGCTACACCTTC. Translation: CASSLSGGARFYGYTF.

This clone was seen ten or more times. This sequence joins TRBV5-1 and TRBJ2-1; D unclear. The V and J ends lost 4 bases and 7 bases respectively, with 6 bases between them. This CDR3 has 11 amino acids. CDR1 is SGHRS, CDR2 YFSETQ, per germline. CDR3 DNA: TGCGCCAGCAGCGACTTTAATGAGCAGTTCTTC. This translates into CASSDFNEQFF.

This clone was seen repeatedly, ten times or more. The V and J genes are TRBV19 and TRBJ2-1; D is unresolved. The V and J ends lost 8 bases and 5 bases respectively, with 22 bases between them. The length of the CDR3 is 16 residues. The germline CDR1 and CDR2 sequences are LNHDA and SQIVND (reference sequence). CDR3 amino acids: CASQNYKGYVNNEQFF. Here the CDR3 DNA reads TGTGCCAGTCAAAATTACAAGGGTTACGTAAACAATGAGCAGTTCTTC.

This clone was picked up many times. The chain recombines TRBV6-2 or TRBV6-3 with TRBJ2-1, with a weak D call TRBD2 (6 bases). V was pared by 10 bases and J by 5 bases, with 18 bases between. Germline V CDR1 and CDR2: MNHEY, SVGEGT. The CDR3 consists of 14 residues. This CDR3 reads CATETWDSNNEQFF. The CDR3 DNA reads TGTGCCACCGAGACGTGGGACTCAAACAATGAGCAGTTCTTC.

This clone was detected ten times or more. The gene calls are TRBV7-6 and TRBJ2-3, with TRBD1 matching 7 bases. The germline V gene encodes CDR1 SGHVS and CDR2 FNYEAQ. The CDR3 is made up of 15 amino acids. The V and J ends lost 5 bases and 2 bases, in that order; junction bases with no gene match: 7. The CDR3 DNA follows: TGTGCCAGCAGCCCACCGGACAGGAACACAGATACGCAGTATTTT. It yields the protein CASSPPDRNTDTQYF.

This clone occurred many times. The chain links TRBV5-5 to TRBJ1-1; D gene uncertain. Germline CDR1 reads SGHKS; CDR2 reads YYEKEE (reference sequence). V was pared by 1 base and J by 0 bases, with 4 bases between. The CDR3 totals 13 residues. CDR3 protein: CASSLRVNTEAFF. The CDR3, as DNA: TGTGCCAGCAGCTTGAGGGTGAACACTGAAGCTTTCTTT. Complete variable domain (other parts from reference TRBV5-5 and TRBJ1-1): DAGVTQSPTHLIKTRGQQVTLRCSPISGHKSVSWYQQVLGQGPQFIFQYYEKEERGRGNFPDRFSARQFPNYSSELNVNALLLGDSALYLCASSLRVNTEAFFGQGTRLTVV.

This clone was seen ten or more times. The J gene is TRBJ1-4, the V gene TRBV28, with a weak D call TRBD1 (5 bases). CDR3 length equals 14 residues. Germline V CDR1 and CDR2: MDHEN, SYDVKM. V was clipped by 3 bases and J by 8 bases, with 13 bases between them. CDR3 sequence (DNA): TGTGCCAGCAGTTTTCAGGGAGCGTTAGAAAAACTGTTTTTT. Translation: CASSFQGALEKLFF.

This clone was observed many times. This chain uses TRBV19 with TRBJ1-4; TRBD1 matches at 7 bases. In germline, CDR1 is LNHDA, CDR2 SQIVND (reference sequence). This CDR3 has 17 amino acids. J gave up 6 bases and V 5 bases, and 15 bases lay outside the gene matches. The DNA for the CDR3 is TGTGCCAGTAGTTCCCCGCGACAGGGAGTTACCCATGAAAAACTGTTTTTT. Amino acid sequence: CASSSPRQGVTHEKLFF.

This clone was counted many times. The rearrangement uses TRBV18 and TRBJ2-3, with 11 bases lining up with TRBD1. Germline lookup yields CDR1 KGHSH and CDR2 LQKENI. The V gene end was trimmed by 4 bases and the J gene end by 2 bases; junction bases not matched to a gene: 5. The CDR3 extends over 16 amino acids. CDR3 loop: CASSLGTGGSTDTQYF. For the CDR3, the DNA is TGTGCCAGCTCACTAGGGACAGGGGGTTCCACAGATACGCAGTATTTT.

The rearrangement joins TRBV7-9 to TRBJ1-2; tentative D call: TRBD1 (5 bases). In germline, CDR1 is SEHNR, CDR2 FQNEAQ (reference sequence). The CDR3 is 14 residues long. V was clipped by 3 bases and J by 7 bases, with 15 bases between them. The CDR3 here is CASSFRAGLGGYTF. The CDR3 nucleotides are TGTGCCAGCAGCTTCCGCGCAGGGTTAGGTGGCTACACCTTC.

The V and J genes are TRBV7-9 and TRBJ2-2; 8 nucleotides line up with TRBD2. CDR1 and CDR2 (germline): SEHNR, FQNEAQ (reference sequence). The CDR3 has 16 residues. Germline trimming cut 4 bases from V and 5 bases from J; bases unmatched to any gene: 9. CDR3 region: CASSSKSGGGTGELFF. CDR3 DNA: TGTGCCAGCAGCTCGAAAAGCGGGGGAGGGACCGGGGAGCTGTTTTTT.

This clone was seen at least ten times. The chain is built from TRBV2 and TRBJ1-5, with D perhaps TRBD1 (5 bases). The CDR3 consists of 12 residues. V lost 10 bases, J lost 3 bases, and 10 bases lay in between. Germline V lookup: CDR1 SNHLY, CDR2 FYNNEI. The CDR3 DNA reads TGTGCCACCCGGGGGGACAATCAGCCCCAGCATTTT. This translates into CATRGDNQPQHF.

This clone was counted ten times or more. The rearrangement uses TRBV5-6 and TRBJ1-5, with 9 positions matching TRBD1. The CDR3 runs 17 residues. The V segment lost 4 bases and the J segment 8 bases; nucleotides outside the gene matches: 16. Looked up from germline, CDR1 is SGHDT and CDR2 is YYEEEE. This CDR3 is CASSASNRGTGREPQHF. DNA of the CDR3: TGTGCCAGCAGCGCGTCGAACCGAGGGACAGGGCGTGAGCCCCAGCATTTT.

This clone has only a few counts. This sequence joins TRBV29-1 and TRBJ1-5, with 9 nucleotides matching TRBD1. Germline-derived CDR1 and CDR2 are SQVTM and ANQGSEA. V lost 6 bases and J lost 6; bases outside the gene matches: 9. The CDR3 has 14 residues. CDR3 protein: CSVATGGWGQPQHF. As DNA, the CDR3 is TGCAGCGTCGCAACAGGGGGCTGGGGTCAGCCCCAGCATTTT.

This clone showed up many times. The J gene is TRBJ1-1, the V gene TRBV19; 8 bases align to TRBD1. The length of the CDR3 is 15 residues. CDR1 is LNHDA, CDR2 SQIVND, per germline (reference sequence). Trimming at V came to 6 bases and at J to 1 base, leaving 7 bases not matched to a gene. CDR3: CASRGQAAGNTEAFF. The CDR3 bases are TGTGCCAGTAGGGGACAGGCGGCTGGGAACACTGAAGCTTTCTTT.

This clone was found many times. The V gene is TRBV19, the J gene TRBJ2-7; possibly TRBD1 for D (6 bases). V lost 1 base, J lost 6 bases, and 16 bases lay in between. This CDR3 has 15 residues. Germline assignment: CDR1 LNHDA and CDR2 SQIVND (reference sequence). CDR3 residues: CASSIGKQGRGEQYF. DNA for the CDR3: TGTGCCAGTAGTATAGGAAAACAGGGACGGGGCGAGCAGTACTTC.

In this sample, this clone turned up many times. The chain carries TRBV11-2 and TRBJ2-4, with TRBD1 matching over 10 bases. CDR1 and CDR2 from the germline V gene are SGHAT and FQNNGV. Losses at the gene ends were 4 bases for V and 5 bases for J; bases not matched to a gene: 5. The CDR3 contains 15 residues. CDR3 sequence (DNA): TGTGCCAGCAGCTCCACCGGGACAGGGGAAAACATTCAGTACTTC. Translated, it gives CASSSTGTGENIQYF.

This clone was seen repeatedly, ten times or more. The chain combines TRBV10-3 with TRBJ2-7, with 8 bases lining up with TRBD1. The germline V gene encodes CDR1 ENHRY and CDR2 SYGVKD. V trimming: 5 bases; J trimming: 3 bases; junction bases outside the gene matches: 6. The CDR3 has 14 residues. The CDR3 spells CAISPGQEIYEQYF. The CDR3 bases are TGTGCCATCAGTCCGGGACAGGAGATCTACGAGCAGTACTTC.

This clone occurred many times. V is TRBV2 and J is TRBJ2-3; 11 bases fit TRBD2. Per the germline V gene, CDR1 is SNHLY and CDR2 is FYNNEI. This CDR3 comprises 17 residues. Germline trimming cut 5 bases from V and 6 bases from J; bases unmatched to any gene: 13. The CDR3 is CASSRKKLAGAGDTQYF. The CDR3 DNA sequence: TGTGCCAGCAGTCGAAAGAAACTAGCGGGGGCGGGGGATACGCAGTATTTT.

In its sample, this clone was seen many times. V is TRBV25-1 and J is TRBJ1-6; TRBD1 aligns across 8 bases. The CDR3 totals 13 residues. CDR1 is MGHDK, CDR2 SYGVNS, per germline. Trimming took 8 bases from V and 10 from J; bases not matched to a gene: 7. CDR3 nucleotides: TGTGCCAGCGCGGACAGGGCGAGCTCACCCCTCCACTTT. Its translation is CASADRASSPLHF.

This clone was recorded many times. This rearrangement joins TRBV7-6 to TRBJ1-1; TRBD1 agrees at 8 bases. Germline loops: CDR1 SGHVS, CDR2 FNYEAQ. The length of the CDR3 is 14 residues. Germline trimming cut 2 bases from V and 4 bases from J; bases unmatched to any gene: 3. The CDR3, as DNA: TGTGCCAGCAGCTTACAGGGGGCGAGCACTGAAGCTTTCTTT. Translation gives CASSLQGASTEAFF.

This clone was picked up many times. The rearrangement links TRBV6-5 to TRBJ2-2, with 8 nucleotides matching TRBD2. Germline assignment: CDR1 MNHEY and CDR2 SVGAGI. The CDR3 is 15 amino acids. J was trimmed by 6 bases and V by 4 bases; bases with no gene match: 7. CDR3 residues: CASSFGGGRAGELFF. CDR3 bases: TGTGCCAGCAGTTTCGGGGGGGGCCGGGCCGGGGAGCTGTTTTTT.